Listed below are T cell receptor beta chains from one sample, sequenced in a study of T cells in Graves' hyperthyroidism and ophthalmopathy. MiXCR, applied by TCRdb to the multiplex PCR reads, yields one record per CDR3 protein. This sample has 250,000 to 300,000 distinct CDR3 sequences; roughly 19% occur once, and the top ten carry less than 40%. The sample taken for sequencing was blood. The receptors come from a man between 45 and 60 years old with Graves' ophthalmopathy. CDR3s include the opening cysteine and the closing phenylalanine or tryptophan. D genes are given only for firm matches. Part of the rows lack a size; the others show once, few, many or a class for expanded clones.

d_gene: .
abundance: many
v_gene: TRBV5-1
j_gene: TRBJ2-5
CDR3aa: CASSLGRKETQYF
CDR3nt: TGCGCCAGCAGCTTGGGTCGGAAAGAGACCCAGTACTTC

d_gene: .
abundance: .
v_gene: TRBV27
j_gene: TRBJ2-3
CDR3aa: CASSFGSGTQYF
CDR3nt: TGTGCCAGCAGTTTCGGGAGTGGTACGCAGTATTTT

d_gene: .
abundance: many
v_gene: TRBV12-3/TRBV12-4
j_gene: TRBJ1-5
CDR3aa: CASTPEGGGYQPQHF
CDR3nt: TGTGCCAGCACCCCGGAGGGGGGGGGATATCAGCCCCAGCATTTT

d_gene: .
abundance: .
v_gene: TRBV7-9
j_gene: TRBJ2-5
CDR3aa: CASSFGAEETQYF
CDR3nt: TGTGCCAGCAGCTTCGGGGCGGAAGAGACCCAGTACTTC

d_gene: .
abundance: .
v_gene: TRBV3-1
j_gene: TRBJ1-6
CDR3aa: CASSQETCSPLHF
CDR3nt: TGTGCCAGCAGCCAAGAGACGTGTTCACCCCTCCACTTT

d_gene: .
abundance: few
v_gene: TRBV30
j_gene: TRBJ1-2
CDR3aa: CALLPMALAYGYTF
CDR3nt: TGTGCCTTGTTACCCATGGCTTTGGCCTATGGCTACACCTTC

d_gene: TRBD1
abundance: .
v_gene: TRBV6-5
j_gene: TRBJ1-4
CDR3aa: CASSYSTGWDRNEKLFF
CDR3nt: TGTGCCAGCAGTTACTCAACCGGTTGGGACAGAAATGAAAAACTGTTTTTT

d_gene: TRBD2
abundance: many
v_gene: TRBV29-1
j_gene: TRBJ2-1
CDR3aa: CSVTTSGFNEQFF
CDR3nt: TGCAGCGTAACGACTAGCGGGTTTAATGAGCAGTTCTTC

d_gene: TRBD2
abundance: many
v_gene: TRBV20-1
j_gene: TRBJ2-1
CDR3aa: CSARDGRREVKNEQFF
CDR3nt: TGCAGTGCTAGAGATGGGCGGCGGGAGGTAAAAAATGAGCAGTTCTTC

d_gene: TRBD1
abundance: many
v_gene: TRBV19
j_gene: TRBJ2-1
CDR3aa: CASREDRVYPNEQFF
CDR3nt: TGTGCCAGTAGGGAAGACAGGGTCTATCCCAATGAGCAGTTCTTC

d_gene: .
abundance: many
v_gene: TRBV28
j_gene: TRBJ1-1
CDR3aa: CASSALLITEAFF
CDR3nt: TGTGCCAGCAGCGCCCTACTAATCACTGAAGCTTTCTTT

d_gene: TRBD1
abundance: many
v_gene: TRBV3-1
j_gene: TRBJ1-1
CDR3aa: CASSPRDRVNTEAFF
CDR3nt: TGTGCCAGCAGCCCACGGGACAGGGTGAACACTGAAGCTTTCTTT

d_gene: TRBD1
abundance: .
v_gene: TRBV2
j_gene: TRBJ2-7
CDR3aa: CASSEVPGQGGEQYF
CDR3nt: TGTGCCAGCAGTGAAGTACCGGGACAGGGGGGCGAGCAGTACTTC

d_gene: TRBD2
abundance: many
v_gene: TRBV20-1
j_gene: TRBJ2-1
CDR3aa: CSARDHSRLAGYNEQFF
CDR3nt: TGCAGTGCTAGAGATCACTCTCGACTAGCGGGTTACAATGAGCAGTTCTTC

d_gene: .
abundance: many
v_gene: TRBV28
j_gene: TRBJ1-1
CDR3aa: CASSRGGKTEAFF
CDR3nt: TGTGCCAGCAGTCGAGGTGGAAAGACTGAAGCTTTCTTT

d_gene: .
abundance: .
v_gene: TRBV9
j_gene: TRBJ1-5
CDR3aa: CASSPLGSSNQPQHF
CDR3nt: TGTGCCAGCAGCCCGTTAGGGTCTAGCAATCAGCCCCAGCATTTT

d_gene: .
abundance: .
v_gene: TRBV10-3
j_gene: TRBJ2-1
CDR3aa: CAISDFSGPQFF
CDR3nt: TGTGCCATCAGTGACTTCTCCGGGCCCCAGTTCTTC

d_gene: .
abundance: .
v_gene: TRBV20-1
j_gene: TRBJ1-6
CDR3aa: CSAREGPSYNSPLHF
CDR3nt: TGCAGTGCTAGAGAGGGACCCTCCTATAATTCACCCCTCCACTTT

d_gene: .
abundance: few
v_gene: TRBV20-1
j_gene: TRBJ2-3
CDR3aa: CSARDPTVTSTDTQYF
CDR3nt: TGCAGTGCTAGAGATCCGACAGTTACTAGCACAGATACGCAGTATTTT

d_gene: TRBD2
abundance: few
v_gene: TRBV5-4
j_gene: TRBJ2-5
CDR3aa: CASSRVTGTSGETQYF
CDR3nt: TGTGCCAGCAGCCGAGTAACCGGGACTAGCGGAGAGACCCAGTACTTC

d_gene: .
abundance: many
v_gene: TRBV9
j_gene: TRBJ2-5
CDR3aa: CASSVAEETQYF
CDR3nt: TGTGCCAGCAGCGTAGCCGAGGAGACCCAGTACTTC

d_gene: .
abundance: .
v_gene: TRBV9
j_gene: TRBJ1-5
CDR3aa: CASSVGWGSQPQHF
CDR3nt: TGTGCCAGCAGCGTAGGGTGGGGTTCTCAGCCCCAGCATTTT

d_gene: .
abundance: .
v_gene: TRBV15
j_gene: TRBJ2-3
CDR3aa: CATSARGSSDTQYF
CDR3nt: TGTGCCACCAGCGCTCGAGGGTCGTCGGATACGCAGTATTTT

d_gene: .
abundance: .
v_gene: TRBV7-6
j_gene: TRBJ2-5
CDR3aa: CASSLVEGQTSQGTQYF
CDR3nt: TGTGCCAGCAGCTTAGTTGAAGGACAGACATCTCAGGGGACCCAGTACTTC

d_gene: .
abundance: many
v_gene: TRBV11-2
j_gene: TRBJ2-7
CDR3aa: CASSSKGGEQYF
CDR3nt: TGTGCCAGCAGCTCCAAGGGAGGCGAGCAGTACTTC

d_gene: .
abundance: few
v_gene: TRBV10-2
j_gene: TRBJ2-7
CDR3aa: CATREGRDQYF
CDR3nt: TGCGCCACCCGAGAAGGACGGGATCAGTACTTC

d_gene: .
abundance: .
v_gene: TRBV6-2/TRBV6-3
j_gene: TRBJ2-2
CDR3aa: CASSYFGTTGELFF
CDR3nt: TGTGCCAGCAGTTACTTTGGGACCACCGGGGAGCTGTTTTTT

d_gene: .
abundance: few
v_gene: TRBV6-1
j_gene: TRBJ2-1
CDR3aa: CASTNRGGEAYNEQFF
CDR3nt: TGTGCCAGCACTAACCGCGGTGGGGAGGCCTACAATGAGCAGTTCTTC

d_gene: TRBD1
abundance: .
v_gene: TRBV19
j_gene: TRBJ2-5
CDR3aa: CASSTLDREETQYF
CDR3nt: TGTGCCAGTAGTACCCTTGACAGGGAAGAGACCCAGTACTTC

d_gene: .
abundance: once
v_gene: TRBV9
j_gene: TRBJ1-3
CDR3aa: CASSVAMGDGNTIYF
CDR3nt: TGTGCCAGCAGCGTAGCTATGGGCGACGGAAACACCATATATTTT

d_gene: TRBD1
abundance: .
v_gene: TRBV6-1
j_gene: TRBJ1-6
CDR3aa: CASSYNRQGGSSPLHF
CDR3nt: TGTGCCAGCAGTTATAATCGACAGGGAGGGAGTTCACCCCTCCACTTT

d_gene: TRBD1
abundance: many
v_gene: TRBV27
j_gene: TRBJ2-7
CDR3aa: CASSFTSPGQGNEQYF
CDR3nt: TGTGCCAGCAGTTTCACCTCCCCGGGACAGGGGAACGAGCAGTACTTC

d_gene: .
abundance: many
v_gene: TRBV7-3
j_gene: TRBJ2-1
CDR3aa: CASSSSTFEQFF
CDR3nt: TGTGCCAGCAGCTCATCGACATTTGAGCAGTTCTTC

d_gene: TRBD2
abundance: many
v_gene: TRBV5-1
j_gene: TRBJ2-1
CDR3aa: CASRGEGPYNEQFF
CDR3nt: TGCGCCAGCAGGGGGGAGGGACCGTACAATGAGCAGTTCTTC

d_gene: .
abundance: few
v_gene: TRBV11-2
j_gene: TRBJ2-4
CDR3aa: CASSLERMLRGAKNIQYF
CDR3nt: TGTGCCAGCAGCTTGGAGAGAATGCTTCGGGGGGCCAAAAACATTCAGTACTTC

d_gene: .
abundance: few
v_gene: TRBV25-1
j_gene: TRBJ2-7
CDR3aa: CASSEWGGGGEQYF
CDR3nt: TGTGCCAGCAGTGAATGGGGAGGGGGCGGCGAGCAGTACTTC

d_gene: .
abundance: .
v_gene: TRBV7-9
j_gene: TRBJ1-5
CDR3aa: CASSPGLRQPQHF
CDR3nt: TGTGCCAGCAGCCCGGGACTACGTCAGCCCCAGCATTTT

d_gene: .
abundance: .
v_gene: TRBV20-1
j_gene: TRBJ1-6
CDR3aa: CSATRTAGSYNSPLHF
CDR3nt: TGCAGTGCTACCCGGACAGCTGGCTCCTATAATTCACCCCTCCACTTT

d_gene: TRBD2
abundance: .
v_gene: TRBV27
j_gene: TRBJ2-7
CDR3aa: CASSPRTSISYEQYF
CDR3nt: TGTGCCAGCAGTCCCCGGACTAGCATATCCTACGAGCAGTACTTC

d_gene: .
abundance: many
v_gene: TRBV28
j_gene: TRBJ1-1
CDR3aa: CASSIRGGGNTEAFF
CDR3nt: TGTGCCAGCAGTATTCGAGGCGGCGGGAACACTGAAGCTTTCTTT

d_gene: TRBD1
abundance: .
v_gene: TRBV6-2/TRBV6-3
j_gene: TRBJ1-5
CDR3aa: CASRKDRGNQPQHF
CDR3nt: TGTGCCAGCAGGAAGGACAGGGGCAATCAGCCCCAGCATTTT

d_gene: TRBD2
abundance: .
v_gene: TRBV14
j_gene: TRBJ2-7
CDR3aa: CASSLSGSPPYEQYF
CDR3nt: TGTGCCAGCAGCCTTAGCGGGAGCCCTCCCTACGAGCAGTACTTC

d_gene: .
abundance: once
v_gene: TRBV6-2/TRBV6-3
j_gene: TRBJ2-3
CDR3aa: CASTKQASTDTQYF
CDR3nt: TGTGCCAGCACGAAACAGGCTAGCACAGATACGCAGTATTTT

d_gene: .
abundance: few
v_gene: TRBV5-1
j_gene: TRBJ2-2
CDR3aa: CASSLALGRLGTGELFF
CDR3nt: TGCGCCAGCAGCTTGGCATTGGGGCGTTTAGGGACCGGGGAGCTGTTTTTT

d_gene: TRBD1
abundance: many
v_gene: TRBV7-2
j_gene: TRBJ1-6
CDR3aa: CASSLGGQGYSPLHF
CDR3nt: TGTGCCAGCAGCTTAGGGGGACAGGGGTATTCACCCCTCCACTTT

d_gene: TRBD1
abundance: once
v_gene: TRBV19
j_gene: TRBJ1-1
CDR3aa: CASSIAAGGNTEAFF
CDR3nt: TGTGCCAGTAGTATAGCGGCAGGGGGGAACACTGAAGCTTTCTTT

d_gene: TRBD2
abundance: many
v_gene: TRBV6-2/TRBV6-3
j_gene: TRBJ2-2
CDR3aa: CASSYRGRAWWTGELFF
CDR3nt: TGTGCCAGCAGTTACCGTGGGAGGGCATGGTGGACCGGGGAGCTGTTTTTT

d_gene: .
abundance: .
v_gene: TRBV20-1
j_gene: TRBJ1-5
CDR3aa: CSARPYGSNQPQHF
CDR3nt: TGCAGTGCCCGTCCGTACGGTAGCAATCAGCCCCAGCATTTT

d_gene: TRBD1
abundance: .
v_gene: TRBV11-2
j_gene: TRBJ1-5
CDR3aa: CASSFNGQGDNQPQHF
CDR3nt: TGTGCCAGCAGCTTTAATGGACAGGGCGACAATCAGCCCCAGCATTTT

d_gene: .
abundance: many
v_gene: TRBV30
j_gene: TRBJ2-5
CDR3aa: CAWSVGWGETQYF
CDR3nt: TGTGCCTGGAGTGTAGGGTGGGGAGAGACCCAGTACTTC